The rows below give T cell receptor beta chains drawn from one sample of a study of cytomegalovirus exposure and HLA in healthy donors. Assay: immunoSEQ multiplex PCR; the TCRdb copy retains only in-frame clones and omits some. The data show about 220,000 clones, more than 75% seen once. The sequencing sample was made of PBMCs. These receptors all stem from a man aged 18 to 30 in good health and CMV-seronegative. Each CDR3 is given with its conserved first and last residue. Fields, in order: D gene, V gene, clone size, J gene, CDR3 DNA, CDR3 protein. A D gene is named only where the DNA matches it firmly. Clone size is stated in some rows and not others, as once, few, many or a class when expanded.

d_call: NA
v_call: TRBV27
clone_size: NA
j_call: TRBJ2-5
cdr3_nt: TGTGCCAGCAGTTTAAGGACAGAAGAGACCCAGTACTTC
cdr3_aa: CASSLRTEETQYF

d_call: NA
v_call: TRBV9
clone_size: NA
j_call: TRBJ1-4
cdr3_nt: TGTGCCAGCAGCTCTCGGGGTGCAACTAATGAAAAACTGTTTTTT
cdr3_aa: CASSSRGATNEKLFF

d_call: NA
v_call: TRBV19
clone_size: NA
j_call: TRBJ1-1
cdr3_nt: TGTGCCAGTAGTATAATGTGGGCAGGGGAGAACACTGAAGCTTTCTTT
cdr3_aa: CASSIMWAGENTEAFF

d_call: NA
v_call: TRBV6-1
clone_size: NA
j_call: TRBJ1-5
cdr3_nt: TGTGCCACCACCGCCGGGTATAGCAATCAGCCCCAGCATTTT
cdr3_aa: CATTAGYSNQPQHF

d_call: NA
v_call: TRBV28
clone_size: NA
j_call: TRBJ1-1
cdr3_nt: TGTGCCAGCACCGGCCTTGGGGGGGCATTCGCTGAAGCTTTCTTT
cdr3_aa: CASTGLGGAFAEAFF

d_call: NA
v_call: TRBV6-6
clone_size: NA
j_call: TRBJ1-1
cdr3_nt: TGTGCCAGCAGTTGGCGAGGAGGTCCCACTGAAGCTTTCTTT
cdr3_aa: CASSWRGGPTEAFF

d_call: TRBD1
v_call: TRBV19
clone_size: NA
j_call: TRBJ1-2
cdr3_nt: TGTGCCAGTGTAGAACAGGGGGCGGATGGCTACACCTTC
cdr3_aa: CASVEQGADGYTF

d_call: NA
v_call: TRBV2
clone_size: NA
j_call: TRBJ1-1
cdr3_nt: TGTGCCAGCAGTCAGGGATTCACTGAAGCTTTCTTT
cdr3_aa: CASSQGFTEAFF

d_call: NA
v_call: TRBV7-9
clone_size: NA
j_call: TRBJ2-7
cdr3_nt: TGTGCCAGCAGTCCCAACTACGAGCAGTACTTC
cdr3_aa: CASSPNYEQYF

d_call: TRBD2
v_call: TRBV5-6
clone_size: NA
j_call: TRBJ2-2
cdr3_nt: TGTGCCAGCAGCTTGGTTGAATGGCGGGGGGACACCGGGGAGCTGTTTTTT
cdr3_aa: CASSLVEWRGDTGELFF

d_call: TRBD2
v_call: TRBV7-3
clone_size: NA
j_call: TRBJ2-3
cdr3_nt: TGTGCCAGCAGCTTAAACGGCGGGAGCGGAGATACGCAGTATTTT
cdr3_aa: CASSLNGGSGDTQYF

d_call: NA
v_call: TRBV6-4
clone_size: few
j_call: TRBJ1-2
cdr3_nt: TGTGCCAGCAGGCACAGCTATGGCTACACCTTC
cdr3_aa: CASRHSYGYTF

d_call: TRBD2
v_call: TRBV2
clone_size: NA
j_call: TRBJ2-7
cdr3_nt: TGTGCCAGCGTGGAGAAGGGACTATACTACGAGCAGTACTTC
cdr3_aa: CASVEKGLYYEQYF

d_call: NA
v_call: TRBV5-1
clone_size: NA
j_call: TRBJ2-2
cdr3_nt: TGCGCCAGCAGCTTCTTTCCAGGACAGTCGAACACCGGGGAGCTGTTTTTT
cdr3_aa: CASSFFPGQSNTGELFF

d_call: TRBD2
v_call: TRBV9
clone_size: NA
j_call: TRBJ2-3
cdr3_nt: TGTGCCAGCAGCGTCCCACTAGCGGGATCAGCAGATACGCAGTATTTT
cdr3_aa: CASSVPLAGSADTQYF

d_call: NA
v_call: TRBV5-1
clone_size: once
j_call: TRBJ2-3
cdr3_nt: TGCGCCAGCAGCTTGAGGCCAGGGGTGACAGATACGCAGTATTTT
cdr3_aa: CASSLRPGVTDTQYF

d_call: NA
v_call: TRBV30
clone_size: NA
j_call: TRBJ1-2
cdr3_nt: TGTGCCTGGAGTGACGGGGTCAACTATGGCTACACCTTC
cdr3_aa: CAWSDGVNYGYTF

d_call: TRBD2
v_call: TRBV30
clone_size: many
j_call: TRBJ2-7
cdr3_nt: TGTGCCTGGAGTGTTGGGAGATTAGCGGGGGAGTACGAGCAGTACTTC
cdr3_aa: CAWSVGRLAGEYEQYF

d_call: TRBD2
v_call: TRBV7-9
clone_size: NA
j_call: TRBJ2-7
cdr3_nt: TGTGCCAGCAGCTCGCTAGCGGGAGGGCCCTCCTACGAGCAGTACTTC
cdr3_aa: CASSSLAGGPSYEQYF

d_call: NA
v_call: TRBV5-6
clone_size: few
j_call: TRBJ1-5
cdr3_nt: TGTGCCAGCAGCTTCCGGGACACCTCTAGCAATCAGCCCCAGCATTTT
cdr3_aa: CASSFRDTSSNQPQHF

d_call: NA
v_call: TRBV6-1
clone_size: NA
j_call: TRBJ1-2
cdr3_nt: TGTGCCAGCATCCCCCTAACGTACTATGGCTACACCTTC
cdr3_aa: CASIPLTYYGYTF

d_call: TRBD1
v_call: TRBV6-5
clone_size: NA
j_call: TRBJ1-1
cdr3_nt: TGTGCCAGCAGTTTACAGGGGTCGTTGTTCACTGAAGCTTTCTTT
cdr3_aa: CASSLQGSLFTEAFF

d_call: NA
v_call: TRBV7-2
clone_size: NA
j_call: TRBJ2-2
cdr3_nt: TGTGCCAGCAGCTTATCAGGGGCCGACACCGGGGAGCTGTTTTTT
cdr3_aa: CASSLSGADTGELFF

d_call: TRBD1
v_call: TRBV18
clone_size: NA
j_call: TRBJ2-7
cdr3_nt: TGTGCCAGCTCGCCGAAGACAGGGAAGCACGAGCAGTACTTC
cdr3_aa: CASSPKTGKHEQYF

d_call: NA
v_call: TRBV28
clone_size: NA
j_call: TRBJ2-5
cdr3_nt: TGTGCCAGCAGATCGGGGGCCCGGGGGGAATGGGAGACCCAGTACTTC
cdr3_aa: CASRSGARGEWETQYF

d_call: NA
v_call: TRBV6-1
clone_size: NA
j_call: TRBJ2-7
cdr3_nt: TGTGCCAGCAGTGAAATCGTTGGGGGAGGTGGGCCCCTCTACGAGCAGTACTTC
cdr3_aa: CASSEIVGGGGPLYEQYF

d_call: NA
v_call: TRBV5-4
clone_size: NA
j_call: TRBJ2-5
cdr3_nt: TGTGCCAGCAGCTTGGCCGACGGGGAGACCCAGTACTTC
cdr3_aa: CASSLADGETQYF

d_call: TRBD1
v_call: TRBV30
clone_size: NA
j_call: TRBJ1-6
cdr3_nt: TGTGCCTGGAGAGCGACAGGGAGTAATTCACCCCTCCACTTT
cdr3_aa: CAWRATGSNSPLHF

d_call: NA
v_call: TRBV5-4
clone_size: NA
j_call: TRBJ2-5
cdr3_nt: TGTGCCAGCAGCTTGAGGGAGGTGGAGACCCAGTACTTC
cdr3_aa: CASSLREVETQYF

d_call: TRBD1
v_call: TRBV6-6
clone_size: NA
j_call: TRBJ2-7
cdr3_nt: TGTGCCAGCAGCGGAGGTGGGACAGGGGCGGGGGAGCAGTACTTC
cdr3_aa: CASSGGGTGAGEQYF

d_call: TRBD2
v_call: TRBV7-9
clone_size: NA
j_call: TRBJ2-3
cdr3_nt: TGTGCCAGCAGCCTAGCGGGGCTACGGTATTTT
cdr3_aa: CASSLAGLRYF

d_call: TRBD1
v_call: TRBV5-4
clone_size: few
j_call: TRBJ2-7
cdr3_nt: TGTGCCAGCAGGGGGGACAGAGATTCCTACGAGCAGTACTTC
cdr3_aa: CASRGDRDSYEQYF

d_call: TRBD2
v_call: TRBV13
clone_size: NA
j_call: TRBJ2-7
cdr3_nt: TGTGCCAGCAGCGTGGGACTAGCGGCCTCCTACGAGCAGTACTTC
cdr3_aa: CASSVGLAASYEQYF

d_call: NA
v_call: TRBV14
clone_size: NA
j_call: TRBJ2-7
cdr3_nt: TGTGCCAGCAGCCAAGATTGGAGGGTGGGGATTGGCGAGCAGTACTTC
cdr3_aa: CASSQDWRVGIGEQYF

d_call: NA
v_call: TRBV28
clone_size: NA
j_call: TRBJ1-6
cdr3_nt: TGTGCCAGCAGCCGCTACGGCCAGGGCCAAAATAATTCACCCCTCCACTTT
cdr3_aa: CASSRYGQGQNNSPLHF

d_call: NA
v_call: TRBV4-3
clone_size: NA
j_call: TRBJ2-7
cdr3_nt: TGCGCCAGCAGCCAAGATCTTCGGGACTCCTACGAGCAGTACTTC
cdr3_aa: CASSQDLRDSYEQYF

d_call: NA
v_call: TRBV19
clone_size: NA
j_call: TRBJ1-4
cdr3_nt: TGTGCCAGTAGTATCGGGGTAACTAATGAAAAACTGTTTTTT
cdr3_aa: CASSIGVTNEKLFF

d_call: NA
v_call: TRBV9
clone_size: NA
j_call: TRBJ1-6
cdr3_nt: TGTGCCAGCAGCGTTACGGGAAGGAGTTCACCCCTCCACTTT
cdr3_aa: CASSVTGRSSPLHF

d_call: NA
v_call: TRBV7-2
clone_size: NA
j_call: TRBJ2-1
cdr3_nt: TGTGCCAGCAGCTTCTTAGAATTCGGTGAGCAGTTCTTC
cdr3_aa: CASSFLEFGEQFF

d_call: NA
v_call: TRBV15
clone_size: NA
j_call: TRBJ2-4
cdr3_nt: TGTGCCACCAGCAGAGATAACTTAGCCAAAAACATTCAGTACTTC
cdr3_aa: CATSRDNLAKNIQYF

d_call: NA
v_call: TRBV4-1
clone_size: NA
j_call: TRBJ2-7
cdr3_nt: TGCGCCAGCAGCCAAGGCCACAGCAACACCTACGAGCAGTACTTC
cdr3_aa: CASSQGHSNTYEQYF

d_call: TRBD2
v_call: TRBV9
clone_size: NA
j_call: TRBJ2-1
cdr3_nt: TGTGCCAGCAGCCCCTATAGCGGGAGCGCAAATGAGCAGTTCTTC
cdr3_aa: CASSPYSGSANEQFF

d_call: TRBD1
v_call: TRBV11-2
clone_size: NA
j_call: TRBJ1-4
cdr3_nt: TGTGCCAGCAGCTTTACCGGGACAGTTAATGAAAAACTGTTTTTT
cdr3_aa: CASSFTGTVNEKLFF

d_call: NA
v_call: TRBV27
clone_size: NA
j_call: TRBJ1-6
cdr3_nt: TGTGCCAGCAGTGGGAACAGGGTAATCAGTTCACCCCTCCACTTT
cdr3_aa: CASSGNRVISSPLHF

d_call: NA
v_call: TRBV7-2
clone_size: NA
j_call: TRBJ1-4
cdr3_nt: TGTGCCAGCAGCTTATTGTACAATAATGAAAAACTGTTTTTT
cdr3_aa: CASSLLYNNEKLFF

d_call: TRBD2
v_call: TRBV5-1
clone_size: NA
j_call: TRBJ2-1
cdr3_nt: TGCGCCAGCAGCTTGGGACTAGCGGGAGGAAATGAGCAGTTCTTC
cdr3_aa: CASSLGLAGGNEQFF

d_call: NA
v_call: TRBV30
clone_size: NA
j_call: TRBJ1-6
cdr3_nt: TGTGCCTGGAGTGTATCTATTCGGTATTCACCCCTCCACTTT
cdr3_aa: CAWSVSIRYSPLHF

d_call: NA
v_call: TRBV5-1
clone_size: NA
j_call: TRBJ1-4
cdr3_nt: TGCGCCAGCACCCGAGCAACTAATGAAAAACTGTTTTTT
cdr3_aa: CASTRATNEKLFF

d_call: NA
v_call: TRBV27
clone_size: NA
j_call: TRBJ2-1
cdr3_nt: TGTGCCAGCAGCACCCCATTAAAGGACAGACACAATGAGCAGTTCTTC
cdr3_aa: CASSTPLKDRHNEQFF

d_call: TRBD1
v_call: TRBV4-1
clone_size: NA
j_call: TRBJ1-5
cdr3_nt: TGCGCCAGCAGCCAAGAGGGACAGGGAATCAATCAGCCCCAGCATTTT
cdr3_aa: CASSQEGQGINQPQHF

d_call: NA
v_call: TRBV10-2
clone_size: NA
j_call: TRBJ1-5
cdr3_nt: TGCGCCAGCAGGGTCGGGAGCAATCAGCCCCAGCATTTT
cdr3_aa: CASRVGSNQPQHF

d_call: TRBD2
v_call: TRBV5-1
clone_size: NA
j_call: TRBJ2-3
cdr3_nt: TGCGCCAGCAGCTTAGGGACTAGATCAGATACGCAGTATTTT
cdr3_aa: CASSLGTRSDTQYF

d_call: TRBD1
v_call: TRBV15
clone_size: once
j_call: TRBJ1-5
cdr3_nt: TGTGCCACCAGCGACGACAGGGATCAGCCCCAGCATTTT
cdr3_aa: CATSDDRDQPQHF

d_call: NA
v_call: TRBV27
clone_size: NA
j_call: TRBJ2-1
cdr3_nt: TGTGCCAGCAGTCCCCCGGGTTTCTCCTACAATGAGCAGTTCTTC
cdr3_aa: CASSPPGFSYNEQFF

d_call: NA
v_call: TRBV4-3
clone_size: NA
j_call: TRBJ1-2
cdr3_nt: TGCGCCAGCAGCCAAGACGCAGGGGCTTCTGGCTACACCTTC
cdr3_aa: CASSQDAGASGYTF